This record looks at one T cell receptor beta chain sequence and its context. Its antigen is still unknown. The data were obtained in a study of Tregs in tolerant kidney transplant recipients. Study-wide results and limits: The small number of patients limits these findings pending further validation.

The CDR3 runs to 15 residues. Trimming removed 7 bases from V and 5 bases from J; junction bases left unmatched: 11. Looked up from germline, CDR1 is LNHNV and CDR2 is YYDKDF (reference sequence). Sequencing was performed with immunoSEQ multiplex PCR; in TCRdb, only in-frame clones are kept and a portion is missing. This table holds 100,000 to 120,000 clones, nearly 90% found once. Thawed PBMCs were FACS-sorted into unstimulated CD4+CD25+CD127- regulatory T cells, CD4+CD25- non-regulatory cells, CD4 and CD8 cells. The sequenced sample was CD4+ T cells from blood, obtained before the transplant. The chain carries TRBV15 and TRBJ2-3; 8 positions match TRBD2. The receptor comes from a human donor who received a combined kidney and bone marrow transplant. The CDR3 loop is CATTRAGGGEDTQYF. CDR3 coding DNA: TGTGCCACCACCCGGGCGGGAGGAGGTGAAGATACGCAGTATTTT. The variable domain in full, with the rest retrieved from reference TRBV15 and TRBJ2-3, is DAMVIQNPRYQVTQFGKPVTLSCSQTLNHNVMYWYQQKSSQAPKLLFHYYDKDFNNEADTPDNFQSRRPNTSFCFLDIRSPGLGDTAMYLCATTRAGGGEDTQYFGPGTRLTVL.